This TCR beta chain comes out of a study of T cell responses to AZD1222 COVID-19 vaccine. The CDR3 totals 17 residues. CDR1 is GTSNPN and CDR2 is SVGIG in the germline V gene (reference sequence). V trimming: 3 bases; J trimming: 0 bases; junction bases outside the gene matches: 12. Assay: immunoSEQ multiplex PCR; the TCRdb copy retains only in-frame clones and omits some. The sample includes 80,000 or so clones, 60% to 85% of them seen just once. The V call is TRBV30, the J call TRBJ2-7, with 9 bases fitting TRBD2. This sequence was found in an adult who received the MenACWY meningococcal vaccine as a control. This material consisted of peripheral blood, taken 28 days after the second dose of the MenACWY control vaccine. In nucleotides, the CDR3 is TGTGCCTGGAGCCCCAAGACTAGCGGTACTTTCTCCTACGAGCAGTACTTC. Translating gives CAWSPKTSGTFSYEQYF.